This T cell receptor (beta chain) stems from a study of cytomegalovirus exposure and HLA in healthy donors. Germline loops: CDR1 LGHNA, CDR2 YNFKEQ. This CDR3 has 14 amino acids. Trimming removed 2 bases from V and 5 bases from J; junction bases left unmatched: 2. The PCR made use of 60 Vbeta and 13 Jbeta primers. The protocol was immunoSEQ multiplex PCR, while the TCRdb copy is restricted to in-frame clones and leaves out a portion. Of 110,000 to 150,000 clones in the sample, 80% to 85% were seen once. The sample comprised PBMCs. The chain is built from TRBV4-2 and TRBJ2-7; 11 bases fit TRBD2. The receptor's source is a female donor in good health and CMV-seronegative. The CDR3 here is CASSQTSGSDEQYF. The CDR3 bases are TGTGCCAGCAGCCAAACTAGCGGGAGTGACGAGCAGTACTTC.